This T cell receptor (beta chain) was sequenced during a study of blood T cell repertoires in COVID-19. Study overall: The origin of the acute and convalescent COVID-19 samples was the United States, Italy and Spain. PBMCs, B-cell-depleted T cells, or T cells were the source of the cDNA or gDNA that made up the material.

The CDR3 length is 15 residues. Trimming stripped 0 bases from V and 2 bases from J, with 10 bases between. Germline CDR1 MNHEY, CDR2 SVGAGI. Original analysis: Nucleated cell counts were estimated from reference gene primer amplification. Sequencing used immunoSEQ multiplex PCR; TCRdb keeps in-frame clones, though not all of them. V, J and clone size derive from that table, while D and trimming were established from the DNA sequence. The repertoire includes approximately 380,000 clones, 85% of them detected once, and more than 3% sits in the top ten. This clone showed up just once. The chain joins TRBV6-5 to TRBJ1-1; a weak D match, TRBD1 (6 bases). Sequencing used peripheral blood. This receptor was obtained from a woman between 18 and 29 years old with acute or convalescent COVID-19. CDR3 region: CASSYSQGTNTEAFF. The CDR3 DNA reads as TGTGCCAGCAGTTACTCGCAGGGGACAAACACTGAAGCTTTCTTT.